The rows below give T cell receptor beta chains drawn from one sample of a study of shared clonotypes between healthy human individuals. TCRdb's table, derived via immunoSEQ multiplex PCR, lists solely in-frame clones and lacks some. The sample records 2,100,000 or so clones, about 94% being singletons. The material sequenced was naive CD4+ T cells sorted from blood. These receptors were taken from a man younger than 30 in good health. Both conserved end residues are part of each CDR3. A D gene is named only where the DNA matches it firmly. Part of the rows lack a size; the others show once, few, many or a class for expanded clones.

- - TRBJ2-1 TRBV7-2 CASGPPATAYNEQFF TGTGCCAGCGGACCGCCCGCTACGGCCTACAATGAGCAGTTCTTC
- - TRBJ2-5 TRBV27 CASRRLGGQETQYF TGTGCCAGCAGAAGACTGGGAGGCCAAGAGACCCAGTACTTC
TRBD2 once TRBJ2-5 TRBV5-1 CASSTFGRETQYF TGCGCCAGCAGTACCTTCGGGAGGGAGACCCAGTACTTC
TRBD2 - TRBJ2-1 TRBV5-1 CASSFRLAGGNEQFF TGCGCCAGCAGCTTCCGACTAGCGGGAGGGAATGAGCAGTTCTTC
- once TRBJ2-1 TRBV28 CASSLIPAAYNEQFF TGTGCCAGCAGTTTGATCCCTGCAGCCTACAATGAGCAGTTCTTC
- - TRBJ1-5 TRBV27 CASWNGEVDQPQHF TGTGCCAGCTGGAATGGGGAGGTTGATCAGCCCCAGCATTTT
- - TRBJ2-7 TRBV7-2 CASSPGASEQYF TGTGCCAGCAGCCCTGGGGCCTCCGAGCAGTACTTC
TRBD2 - TRBJ2-3 TRBV5-1 CASSKGLAGGADTQYF TGCGCCAGCAGCAAAGGACTAGCGGGGGGTGCAGATACGCAGTATTTT
- - TRBJ1-5 TRBV30 CAWREDSNQPQHF TGTGCCTGGAGAGAGGATAGCAATCAGCCCCAGCATTTT
- - TRBJ1-1 TRBV6-5 CASSPLSPSTEAFF TGTGCCAGCAGTCCCCTTTCCCCGAGCACTGAAGCTTTCTTT
TRBD1 once TRBJ2-1 TRBV29-1 CSVGNRGLNEQFF TGCAGCGTTGGGAACAGGGGGCTTAATGAGCAGTTCTTC
- - TRBJ2-3 TRBV5-1 CASSGDTDTQYF TGCGCCAGCAGTGGAGACACAGATACGCAGTATTTT
TRBD2 - TRBJ2-1 TRBV5-4 CASSFSGGGVSNEQFF TGTGCCAGCAGCTTTTCAGGCGGGGGGGTTTCGAATGAGCAGTTCTTC
- - TRBJ2-7 TRBV5-1 CASSLEGPGGEQYF TGCGCCAGCAGCTTGGAGGGTCCTGGGGGCGAGCAGTACTTC
- - TRBJ2-6 TRBV11-2 CASSFPRTGANVLAF TGTGCCAGCAGCTTCCCCCGGACTGGGGCCAACGTCCTGGCTTTC
- few TRBJ1-6 TRBV27 CASSLNPSHNSPLHF TGTGCCAGCAGTTTAAACCCTTCCCATAATTCACCCCTCCACTTT
- - TRBJ2-5 TRBV30 CAWSTRAGTQYF TGTGCCTGGAGTACCCGGGCGGGGACCCAGTACTTC
- - TRBJ2-1 TRBV5-4 CASSTEGGIYNEQFF TGTGCCAGCAGCACCGAAGGAGGCATCTACAATGAGCAGTTCTTC
- - TRBJ2-2 TRBV5-6 CASSFGTINTGELFF TGTGCCAGCAGCTTCGGGACAATTAACACCGGGGAGCTGTTTTTT
- - TRBJ2-5 TRBV10-3 CAISSGRETQYF TGTGCCATCAGTTCAGGGCGGGAGACCCAGTACTTC
- - TRBJ2-2 TRBV28 CASSLFQDGNTGELFF TGTGCCAGCAGTTTATTCCAGGACGGGAACACCGGGGAGCTGTTTTTT
- - TRBJ2-7 TRBV6-5 CASSYSGTASSYEQYF TGTGCCAGCAGTTACTCAGGGACCGCGAGCTCCTACGAGCAGTACTTC
- once TRBJ2-3 TRBV7-3 CASSSGQDTQYF TGTGCCAGCAGTTCAGGACAAGATACGCAGTATTTT
- - TRBJ1-5 TRBV4-1 CASSQEGDGQPQHF TGCGCCAGCAGCCAAGAGGGGGATGGGCAGCCCCAGCATTTT
- - TRBJ2-5 TRBV27 CASSTGLPGETQYF TGTGCCAGCAGCACCGGTCTCCCAGGGGAGACCCAGTACTTC
- few TRBJ2-2 TRBV2 CASTRDGGELFF TGTGCCAGCACCAGGGACGGCGGGGAGCTGTTTTTT
- - TRBJ1-5 TRBV19 CASSFAWNQPQHF TGTGCCAGTAGTTTTGCGTGGAATCAGCCCCAGCATTTT
- few TRBJ2-7 TRBV29-1 CSVGQSYEQYF TGCAGCGTTGGACAGAGCTACGAGCAGTACTTC
- - TRBJ2-1 TRBV5-1 CASTTSGAYNEQFF TGCGCCAGCACCACTTCCGGGGCTTACAATGAGCAGTTCTTC
- - TRBJ2-5 TRBV11-2 CASSLTPVPKTQYF TGTGCCAGCAGCTTAACTCCCGTTCCCAAGACCCAGTACTTC
TRBD2 once TRBJ2-2 TRBV5-1 CASTPTSGRTLDTGELFF TGCGCCAGCACCCCGACTAGCGGGAGAACGCTGGACACCGGGGAGCTGTTTTTT
- - TRBJ1-1 TRBV18 CASSSSEARVTEAFF TGTGCCAGCTCATCCTCCGAAGCCCGGGTTACTGAAGCTTTCTTT
- - TRBJ1-2 TRBV11-2 CASSLVGLGGYIF TGTGCCAGCAGCTTAGTAGGTCTCGGGGGCTACATCTTC
TRBD1 once TRBJ1-6 TRBV30 CAWRTGGRSPLHF TGTGCCTGGAGGACAGGGGGCCGTTCACCCCTCCACTTT
TRBD1 - TRBJ2-2 TRBV18 CASSGQAGLNTGELFF TGTGCCAGCTCCGGACAGGCGGGTTTGAACACCGGGGAGCTGTTTTTT
- - TRBJ1-6 TRBV28 CASSLWTGSNNSPLHF TGTGCCAGCAGTTTATGGACAGGTTCGAATAATTCACCCCTCCACTTT
- - TRBJ1-5 TRBV4-3 CASSQGLINQPQHF TGCGCCAGCAGCCAAGGGTTGATCAATCAGCCCCAGCATTTT
- few TRBJ2-1 TRBV10-1 CASSADSYNEQFF TGCGCCAGCAGCGCAGACAGCTACAATGAGCAGTTCTTC